Below, 10 T cell receptor beta chains from the same sample are listed, as sequenced in a study of blood T cell repertoires in COVID-19. Only in-frame clones appear in the TCRdb table, and some are missing; sequencing was by immunoSEQ multiplex PCR. The sample contains a few hundred thousand clones, around 78% of which appear only once. The material sequenced was peripheral blood. All receptors come from a man between 60 and 75 years old who had recovered from COVID-19.

V and J are TRBV19 and TRBJ2-1; D is undetermined. The CDR3 has 16 amino acids. The germline gives CDR1 LNHDA, CDR2 SQIVND (reference sequence). Trimming stripped 9 bases from V and 6 bases from J, with 24 bases between. The CDR3 DNA reads TGTGCCAGCCAAAGCCGCCCCGCGGAGTACCTCAATGAGCAGTTCTTC. This gives the protein CASQSRPAEYLNEQFF.

The chain recombines TRBV2 with TRBJ2-2; 11 bases are shared with TRBD1. Germline-derived CDR1 and CDR2 are SNHLY and FYNNEI. V lost 6 bases to trimming and J lost 6 bases; unmatched junction nucleotides: 3. The CDR3 runs 14 residues. The CDR3 nucleotides read TGTGCCAGCAGGGGACAGGGGGTAGCCGGGGAGCTGTTTTTT. It is translated as CASRGQGVAGELFF.

The chain has TRBV2 and TRBJ2-3; possible D gene TRBD2, 5 bases. Germline loops: CDR1 SNHLY, CDR2 FYNNEI. There are 17 residues in the CDR3. V lost 1 base and J lost 0, with 14 bases in between. The chain's CDR3 is CASSEVERQTSTDTQYF. The CDR3 nucleotides are TGTGCCAGCAGTGAAGTTGAGCGGCAAACTAGCACAGATACGCAGTATTTT.

The chain carries TRBV5-1 and TRBJ2-2, with 7 bases matching TRBD1. Germline trimming cut 2 bases from V and 2 bases from J; bases unmatched to any gene: 3. Germline V gene lookup returns CDR1 SGHRS and CDR2 YFSETQ. This CDR3 comprises 15 residues. CDR3 DNA sequence: TGCGCCAGCAGCTTTGACAGGGCAAACACCGGGGAGCTGTTTTTT. Translating it yields CASSFDRANTGELFF.

The J gene is TRBJ2-1, the V gene TRBV7-2; D is possibly TRBD2 (5 bases). The CDR3 spans 15 residues. V was pared by 5 bases and J by 0 bases, with 11 bases between. Germline CDR1 and CDR2: SGHTA and FQGNSA. The CDR3 DNA reads as TGTGCCAGCAGCCAGGACTGGAGCTCCTACAATGAGCAGTTCTTC. This gives the protein CASSQDWSSYNEQFF.

The chain joins TRBV2 to TRBJ2-6; D remains ambiguous. Looked up from germline, CDR1 is SNHLY and CDR2 is FYNNEI. V lost 5 bases and J lost 0, with 5 bases in between. This CDR3 has 14 residues. CDR3 sequence: CASSSISGANVLTF. The CDR3 DNA sequence: TGTGCCAGCAGTTCTATCTCTGGGGCCAACGTCCTGACTTTC.

The V and J genes are TRBV7-2 and TRBJ2-7; 12 positions agree with TRBD2. The CDR3 length is 16 residues. The germline V gene encodes CDR1 SGHTA and CDR2 FQGNSA. The ends lost 3 bases at V and 2 bases at J; junction bases unmatched: 5. CDR3 sequence reads: CASSLGLAGGAYEQYF. CDR3 bases: TGTGCCAGCAGCTTGGGTCTAGCGGGGGGGGCCTACGAGCAGTACTTC.

The gene calls are TRBV30 and TRBJ1-1; 7 positions match TRBD1. Germline trimming cut 1 base from V and 0 bases from J; bases unmatched to any gene: 5. The CDR3 extends over 15 amino acids. Germline CDR1 and CDR2: GTSNPN and SVGIG (reference sequence). The chain's CDR3 is CAWSDRQGMNTEAFF. As DNA, the CDR3 is TGTGCCTGGAGTGACCGACAGGGCATGAACACTGAAGCTTTCTTT.

This clone appeared a single time. The gene calls are TRBV13 and TRBJ2-3; D may be TRBD2 (6 bases). Germline lookup yields CDR1 PRHDT and CDR2 FYEKMQ (reference sequence). The CDR3 sequence is 14 residues long. Deletions cut 5 bases from V and 2 bases from J, with 11 bases between. CDR3 in amino acids: CASSRSGNTDTQYF. Written as DNA, the CDR3 is TGTGCCAGCAGCCGTAGCGGAAACACAGATACGCAGTATTTT.

The CDR3 sequence: CAWSVLFRGSLGGTDTQYF. The CDR3 DNA is TGTGCCTGGAGTGTACTTTTCAGGGGGTCCCTCGGGGGCACAGATACGCAGTATTTT. The chain links TRBV30 to TRBJ2-3, with 7 bases that match TRBD1. CDR1 is GTSNPN and CDR2 is SVGIG in the germline V gene (reference sequence). Trimming removed 0 bases from V and 1 base from J; junction bases left unmatched: 16. This CDR3 has 19 amino acids.